This T cell receptor (beta chain) derives from a study of vaccination and CD4 T cells after COVID-19 (dated by TCRdb to about 2022). Background on the whole study: Convalescent patients had a positive SARS-CoV-2 result on nasal swab PCR, and of these patients, several had mild disease and one had severe disease. Two doses of either the Pfizer-BioNTech BNT162b2 vaccine (n=8) or the Moderna mRNA-1273 vaccine (n=2) were administered to participants. Post-COVID blood samples from convalescent patients were collected a median of around 110 days after diagnosis, with a range of about 35 to 180 days. In control cultures, a CEFX viral epitope pool was used as positive control, an HIV-1 Nef peptide pool was used as negative control, or no peptide was added. Six males and four females were included in the convalescent cohort, with two Hispanic individuals, seven Caucasians, two Asians and one multiracial person represented. In around nine COVID-19 convalescent patients and a few infection-naive healthy vaccine recipients, the spike-specific CD4+ TCR repertoire before mRNA vaccination was compared with the repertoire after mRNA vaccination. Post-vaccine blood samples were obtained a median of roughly 75 days after the second vaccine dose, with a range of about 14 to 250 days. The cultures were stimulated with overlapping spike peptide pools from SARS-CoV-2 and from the common cold coronaviruses HCoV-NL63, HCoV-OC43 and HCoV-229E. What the authors observed across the whole study: In convalescent patients, a median around 86% of post-vaccine SARS-CoV-2-reactive clones were detected only after vaccination, and vaccine-specific priming was suggested by this finding. The median count of SARS-CoV-2-reactive clonotypes went up from under 25 after infection to some 38 after vaccination, although the change was not significant. Of the vaccine-specific clones in convalescent patients, 304 of 307, or nearly all, reacted only to SARS-CoV-2 spike and did not cross-react with common cold coronaviruses. Relatively few convalescent patients were included in the study, and early timepoints after natural infection were not analyzed.

V and J are truncated by 8 bases and 10 bases respectively, leaving an intervening sequence of 15 bases. Inclusive of the bounding cysteine and phenylalanine, the CDR3 is 11 residues long. Only CDR3 DNA is held: 33 bases, read in frame from base 1. This clonotype came up a few times. The antigen this receptor binds is unknown. Qualities for individual bases were not recorded, and no much larger clone is one base off. Library prep was done by PCR. DNA from cultured CD4+ T cells was subjected to TCR sequencing with the Oncomine TCR Beta short-read assay at the Johns Hopkins FTIC core. Genomic DNA was extracted from the cultured CD4+ T cells with the QIAamp micro DNA kit. The Oncomine TCR Beta libraries from cultured CD4+ T cells were pooled using unique dual indexes and then sequenced on an Illumina iSeq 100. The source study handled its data this way. Non-productive sequences were removed, and CDR3s that did not start with C, did not end with F or W, or were shorter than 7 amino acids were discarded. The MANAFEST web application identified antigen-specific clonotypes by comparing peptide-stimulated wells against reference wells and other culture wells. Positive clones required FDR below 0.05, an odds ratio above 5, and productive frequency above 0.1% in at least two of three replicate wells. Cross-reactive clonotypes were defined as significantly expanded in both SARS-CoV-2 spike wells and at least one common cold coronavirus spike condition. Similarity between CDR3 sequences was evaluated in R version 3.6.1 using Levenshtein distances (stringdist) and unrooted phylogenetic trees (ape). TCRdb itself trimmed the public reads at Q25 with fastp, ran MiXCR and retained productive beta chains. Identical CDR3 proteins give one entry, which carries the most common genes and DNA. Here the V and J calls rest on TCRdb's processing, not on the authors' analysis. The sample table lists 9,000 to 15,000 distinct CDR3 sequences, less than 80% of them with a count of one. Jointly, the top ten make up approximately 9.2% of the sample.

What the treatment or condition label conveys for this sample: roughly 10-day PBMC culture with coronavirus spike peptide pools or control peptides (ViraFEST assay). The ViraFEST assay was used in the study, in which antigen-specific T cells were expanded with peptide pools and expanded clonotypes were subsequently identified by TCR sequencing. The positive SARS-CoV-2 PCR tests of the convalescent patients were dated from March to December 2020, before the Alpha, Beta and Delta variants emerged in the United States. Each well held two million PBMCs cultured with approximately 9.2 ug/ml peptide pools in IMDM containing 5% human AB serum and 9 to 10 IU/ml IL-2. Half of the culture medium was replaced with fresh IL-2-containing medium on days 3 and 7. After about 10 days of culture, CD4+ T cells were isolated by negative selection using the EasySep CD4+ T cell isolation kit. PBMCs were separated from whole blood using Ficoll-Paque Plus gradient centrifugation and then either used fresh or cryopreserved at -140C. Triplicate wells were generally used for each culture condition.

The sequence was obtained from a human donor who had recovered from COVID-19. The rearranged segments are TRBV12-3 or TRBV12-4 and TRBJ2-7; the D gene is unclear. Sequencing was performed on CD4+ T cells from blood, cultured in vitro. The CDR3 corresponds to CASGSVDRQYF. The sequence in DNA is TGTGCCAGCGGATCAGTTGACCGACAGTACTTC.